These T cell receptor beta chains were read from a single sample in a study of blood T cell repertoires in COVID-19. The table came from immunoSEQ multiplex PCR; TCRdb's copy has only in-frame clones and leaves some out. Here the sample spans about 220,000 clones, roughly nine tenths being singletons. Sequencing used PBMCs or T cells enriched from blood (not recorded which). These receptors were obtained from a woman in her thirties who had recovered from COVID-19. CDR3s include the opening cysteine and the closing phenylalanine or tryptophan. The order of the fields is clone size, J gene, V gene, D gene, CDR3 protein, CDR3 DNA. A D gene is named only where the DNA matches it firmly. A clone size is listed for some rows: how often the clone was seen (once, few, many), or a class if it is expanded.

clone size: NA; J gene: TRBJ2-3; V gene: TRBV3-1/TRBV3-2; D gene: TRBD1; CDR3 protein: CASSYPGQGVIDTQYF; CDR3 DNA: TGTGCCAGCAGCTATCCGGGACAGGGGGTGATAGATACGCAGTATTTT
clone size: NA; J gene: TRBJ2-5; V gene: TRBV2; D gene: NA; CDR3 protein: CASSGNSQETQYF; CDR3 DNA: TGTGCCAGCAGTGGAAACTCACAAGAGACCCAGTACTTC
clone size: NA; J gene: TRBJ1-6; V gene: TRBV11-2; D gene: NA; CDR3 protein: CASSFGGFSPLHF; CDR3 DNA: TGTGCCAGCAGCTTTGGAGGGTTTTCACCCCTCCACTTT
clone size: NA; J gene: TRBJ1-5; V gene: TRBV6-5; D gene: NA; CDR3 protein: CASSYSIAPPTWHF; CDR3 DNA: TGTGCCAGCAGTTACTCGATTGCGCCTCCAACCTGGCATTTT
clone size: NA; J gene: TRBJ1-6; V gene: TRBV5-4; D gene: NA; CDR3 protein: CASSTGQKPSPLHF; CDR3 DNA: TGTGCCAGCAGCACGGGACAAAAACCCTCACCCCTCCACTTT
clone size: once; J gene: TRBJ2-3; V gene: TRBV19; D gene: NA; CDR3 protein: CASTTPGRGRDTQYF; CDR3 DNA: TGTGCCAGTACAACACCGGGCAGGGGTCGCGATACACAGTATTTT
clone size: NA; J gene: TRBJ1-2; V gene: TRBV2; D gene: NA; CDR3 protein: CASSEYRANYGYTF; CDR3 DNA: TGTGCCAGCAGTGAATACAGGGCCAACTATGGCTACACCTTC
clone size: NA; J gene: TRBJ1-1; V gene: TRBV29-1; D gene: TRBD1; CDR3 protein: CSVVIQGRRTEAFF; CDR3 DNA: TGCAGCGTTGTCATACAGGGGAGAAGGACTGAAGCTTTCTTT
clone size: once; J gene: TRBJ2-2; V gene: TRBV9; D gene: NA; CDR3 protein: CASSPRTPTGELFF; CDR3 DNA: TGTGCCAGCAGCCCTAGGACTCCCACCGGGGAGCTGTTTTTT
clone size: NA; J gene: TRBJ1-1; V gene: TRBV19; D gene: NA; CDR3 protein: CASSQGPEAFF; CDR3 DNA: TGTGCCAGTAGTCAGGGGCCTGAAGCTTTCTTT
clone size: NA; J gene: TRBJ2-7; V gene: TRBV5-4; D gene: NA; CDR3 protein: CASSLHGSYEQYF; CDR3 DNA: TGTGCCAGCAGCTTGCACGGGTCCTACGAGCAGTACTTC
clone size: NA; J gene: TRBJ2-5; V gene: TRBV9; D gene: TRBD1; CDR3 protein: CASSGTGRQETQYF; CDR3 DNA: TGTGCCAGCAGCGGGACAGGAAGACAAGAGACCCAGTACTTC
clone size: few; J gene: TRBJ2-2; V gene: TRBV18; D gene: NA; CDR3 protein: CASSPTVTGELFF; CDR3 DNA: TGTGCCAGCTCACCGACAGTGACCGGGGAGCTGTTTTTT
clone size: NA; J gene: TRBJ1-1; V gene: TRBV18; D gene: NA; CDR3 protein: CASSPFPGQRNTEAFF; CDR3 DNA: TGTGCCAGCTCACCATTTCCGGGACAACGAAACACTGAAGCTTTCTTT
clone size: once; J gene: TRBJ1-5; V gene: TRBV27; D gene: NA; CDR3 protein: CASSILYSNQPQHF; CDR3 DNA: TGTGCCAGCAGTATACTATATAGCAATCAGCCCCAGCATTTT
clone size: NA; J gene: TRBJ2-1; V gene: TRBV10-3; D gene: TRBD2; CDR3 protein: CAISDRGGDNEQFF; CDR3 DNA: TGTGCCATCAGTGATCGCGGGGGGGACAATGAGCAGTTCTTC
clone size: once; J gene: TRBJ1-3; V gene: TRBV4-2; D gene: NA; CDR3 protein: CASSQDPGSGNTIYF; CDR3 DNA: TGTGCCAGCAGCCAAGATCCAGGGTCCGGAAACACCATATATTTT
clone size: NA; J gene: TRBJ1-5; V gene: TRBV7-9; D gene: TRBD1; CDR3 protein: CASSLAGQARLDF; CDR3 DNA: TGTGCCAGCAGCTTAGCGGGACAGGCGCGGTTGGATTTT
clone size: NA; J gene: TRBJ2-1; V gene: TRBV18; D gene: NA; CDR3 protein: CASSPATSPYNEQFF; CDR3 DNA: TGTGCCAGCTCACCAGCGACTAGTCCCTACAATGAGCAGTTCTTC
clone size: NA; J gene: TRBJ2-7; V gene: TRBV11-2; D gene: TRBD1; CDR3 protein: CASSLGQGAAYEQYF; CDR3 DNA: TGTGCCAGCAGCTTAGGACAGGGGGCTGCCTACGAGCAGTACTTC
clone size: NA; J gene: TRBJ1-6; V gene: TRBV5-4; D gene: TRBD1; CDR3 protein: CASSSSLGRGDNSPLHF; CDR3 DNA: TGTGCCAGCAGCTCCAGTCTAGGCAGGGGGGATAATTCACCCCTCCACTTT
clone size: NA; J gene: TRBJ1-1; V gene: TRBV19; D gene: TRBD1; CDR3 protein: CASISKTGVNTEAFF; CDR3 DNA: TGTGCCAGTATATCGAAGACAGGGGTGAACACTGAAGCTTTCTTT
clone size: NA; J gene: TRBJ1-2; V gene: TRBV29-1; D gene: TRBD1; CDR3 protein: CSVEGGQIDGYTF; CDR3 DNA: TGCAGCGTTGAAGGGGGACAGATTGATGGCTACACCTTC
clone size: NA; J gene: TRBJ1-6; V gene: TRBV10-3; D gene: TRBD1; CDR3 protein: CAISESKGGGARNSPLHF; CDR3 DNA: TGTGCCATCAGTGAGTCGAAAGGAGGGGGCGCAAGGAATTCACCCCTCCACTTT
clone size: NA; J gene: TRBJ2-2; V gene: TRBV27; D gene: NA; CDR3 protein: CASTRQADTGELFF; CDR3 DNA: TGTGCCAGCACTAGACAGGCGGACACCGGGGAGCTGTTTTTT
clone size: NA; J gene: TRBJ2-3; V gene: TRBV6-8; D gene: NA; CDR3 protein: CASSYSRAQRHTSTDTQYF; CDR3 DNA: TGTGCCAGCAGTTACTCGAGGGCTCAAAGACATACTAGCACAGATACGCAGTATTTT
clone size: NA; J gene: TRBJ1-3; V gene: TRBV2; D gene: TRBD1; CDR3 protein: CASGRDRGRNTIYF; CDR3 DNA: TGTGCCAGCGGCCGGGACAGGGGTAGAAACACCATATATTTT
clone size: NA; J gene: TRBJ2-1; V gene: TRBV4-1; D gene: TRBD2; CDR3 protein: CASSHTLAGRDYNEQFF; CDR3 DNA: TGCGCCAGCAGCCATACATTAGCGGGCCGGGACTACAATGAGCAGTTCTTC
clone size: NA; J gene: TRBJ1-3; V gene: TRBV5-8; D gene: NA; CDR3 protein: CASSLGTGSSGNTIYF; CDR3 DNA: TGTGCCAGCAGCTTGGGTACCGGGAGCTCTGGAAACACCATATATTTT
clone size: NA; J gene: TRBJ1-6; V gene: TRBV11-2; D gene: NA; CDR3 protein: CASSLDPDRKLGSPLHF; CDR3 DNA: TGTGCCAGCAGCTTAGATCCGGACAGAAAACTAGGTTCACCCCTCCACTTT
clone size: NA; J gene: TRBJ2-5; V gene: TRBV7-9; D gene: NA; CDR3 protein: CASSSNYVGDQETQYF; CDR3 DNA: TGTGCCAGCAGCTCCAACTACGTGGGTGATCAAGAGACCCAGTACTTC
clone size: NA; J gene: TRBJ2-1; V gene: TRBV7-9; D gene: TRBD2; CDR3 protein: CASSRTSGDEQFF; CDR3 DNA: TGTGCCAGCAGCCGAACCAGCGGGGATGAGCAGTTCTTC
clone size: NA; J gene: TRBJ2-3; V gene: TRBV23-1; D gene: TRBD1; CDR3 protein: CASSHRTGGGFCTDTQYF; CDR3 DNA: TGCGCCAGCAGTCATCGGACAGGGGGCGGTTTTTGTACAGATACGCAGTATTTT
clone size: NA; J gene: TRBJ1-2; V gene: TRBV4-1; D gene: NA; CDR3 protein: CASSQEAGIGYGYTF; CDR3 DNA: TGCGCCAGCAGCCAAGAAGCGGGGATTGGCTATGGCTACACCTTC
clone size: NA; J gene: TRBJ1-3; V gene: TRBV15; D gene: NA; CDR3 protein: CATSRAGSGNTIYF; CDR3 DNA: TGTGCCACCAGCAGAGCAGGGTCTGGAAACACCATATATTTT
clone size: once; J gene: TRBJ2-5; V gene: TRBV5-1; D gene: TRBD2; CDR3 protein: CASSFSGVGETQYF; CDR3 DNA: TGCGCCAGCAGCTTTAGCGGGGTCGGAGAGACCCAGTACTTC
clone size: NA; J gene: TRBJ1-5; V gene: TRBV27; D gene: NA; CDR3 protein: CASSFVNQPQHF; CDR3 DNA: TGTGCCAGCAGTTTCGTAAATCAGCCCCAGCATTTT
clone size: NA; J gene: TRBJ2-1; V gene: TRBV11-2; D gene: NA; CDR3 protein: CASSLDVLSYNEQFF; CDR3 DNA: TGTGCCAGCAGCTTAGATGTACTCTCCTACAATGAGCAGTTCTTC
clone size: NA; J gene: TRBJ1-1; V gene: TRBV6-5; D gene: NA; CDR3 protein: CASNQGLRTEAFF; CDR3 DNA: TGTGCCAGCAACCAGGGGCTTCGGACTGAAGCTTTCTTT
clone size: NA; J gene: TRBJ1-5; V gene: TRBV18; D gene: NA; CDR3 protein: CASSPFRTGGASNQPQHF; CDR3 DNA: TGTGCCAGCTCACCATTCCGAACCGGGGGGGCGAGCAATCAGCCCCAGCATTTT
clone size: NA; J gene: TRBJ2-3; V gene: TRBV7-2; D gene: TRBD2; CDR3 protein: CASSLGAGEITDTQYF; CDR3 DNA: TGTGCCAGCAGCTTAGGAGCGGGGGAAATCACAGATACGCAGTATTTT
clone size: NA; J gene: TRBJ2-7; V gene: TRBV5-4; D gene: TRBD1; CDR3 protein: CASSRQGADEQYF; CDR3 DNA: TGTGCCAGCAGCAGACAGGGGGCAGACGAGCAGTACTTC
clone size: NA; J gene: TRBJ2-4; V gene: TRBV2; D gene: NA; CDR3 protein: CASSPRQGLIQYF; CDR3 DNA: TGTGCCAGCAGCCCTAGACAGGGACTCATTCAGTACTTC
clone size: NA; J gene: TRBJ1-1; V gene: TRBV4-3; D gene: TRBD1; CDR3 protein: CASSQDRGLNTEAFF; CDR3 DNA: TGCGCCAGCAGCCAGGACAGGGGGCTTAACACTGAAGCTTTCTTT
clone size: NA; J gene: TRBJ1-2; V gene: TRBV4-1; D gene: NA; CDR3 protein: CASSLNTDQNYGYTF; CDR3 DNA: TGCGCCAGCAGCTTGAATACAGATCAGAACTATGGCTACACCTTC
clone size: NA; J gene: TRBJ1-2; V gene: TRBV27; D gene: TRBD1; CDR3 protein: CASSFGAGGFGYTF; CDR3 DNA: TGTGCCAGCAGTTTCGGGGCAGGGGGCTTTGGCTACACCTTC
clone size: NA; J gene: TRBJ2-3; V gene: TRBV7-9; D gene: TRBD1; CDR3 protein: CASSLGRDRADTQYF; CDR3 DNA: TGTGCCAGCAGCTTAGGAAGGGACAGGGCAGATACGCAGTATTTT
clone size: NA; J gene: TRBJ1-3; V gene: TRBV21-1; D gene: NA; CDR3 protein: CARGTGFSGNTIYF; CDR3 DNA: TGTGCCAGGGGGACAGGGTTCTCTGGAAACACCATATATTTT
clone size: NA; J gene: TRBJ2-5; V gene: TRBV28; D gene: TRBD2; CDR3 protein: CASTKAGLAEETQYF; CDR3 DNA: TGTGCCAGCACCAAAGCCGGACTAGCCGAAGAGACCCAGTACTTC
clone size: NA; J gene: TRBJ1-4; V gene: TRBV5-1; D gene: NA; CDR3 protein: CASSLGQPTNEKLFF; CDR3 DNA: TGCGCCAGCAGCCTAGGACAGCCAACTAATGAAAAACTGTTTTTT
clone size: NA; J gene: TRBJ2-2; V gene: TRBV5-1; D gene: NA; CDR3 protein: CASSLRVGELFF; CDR3 DNA: TGCGCCAGCAGCTTGCGTGTCGGGGAGCTGTTTTTT
clone size: NA; J gene: TRBJ2-1; V gene: TRBV3-1/TRBV3-2; D gene: TRBD2; CDR3 protein: CASSQVGSGAYNEQFF; CDR3 DNA: TGTGCCAGCAGCCAAGTCGGCAGCGGGGCCTACAATGAGCAGTTCTTC
clone size: NA; J gene: TRBJ1-1; V gene: TRBV7-3; D gene: NA; CDR3 protein: CASSLGQGNNPAFF; CDR3 DNA: TGTGCCAGCAGCTTAGGGCAGGGGAACAACCCAGCTTTCTTT